What follows is one TCR beta chain and its context. Its specificity is not known. The CDR3 totals 16 residues. Trimming cost V 4 bases and J 2 bases, with 16 bases left between them. The germline gives CDR1 SEHNR, CDR2 FQNEAQ (reference sequence). TCRdb keeps only in-frame clones here, not all; method: immunoSEQ multiplex PCR. The table includes about 59,000 clones, more than 80% detected once. Sample time point: week 5, during vaccination. In the vaccine, a single dose held 300 ug of the mutant IDH1 20-mer peptide, along with topical imiquimod. Those who donated had recent WHO grade 3 or 4 IDH1-mutant, ATRX-lost astrocytomas. The sample is drawn from a study of a mutant IDH1 vaccine in newly diagnosed glioma. Study overall: Across weeks 1, 3, 5, 7, 11, 15, 19 and 23, patients received a vaccination each time, eight in all. The initiation of vaccination occurred 4-6 weeks after radiotherapy alone, or with temozolomide cycles. Whole-study findings and limits: Vaccine-induced immune responses occurred in 90% to 95% of patients.

The sequencing here drew on PBMCs, taken from a glioma patient whose treatment included an IDH1 peptide vaccine. This TCR derives from a woman between 40 and 55 years old with glioma. The chain combines TRBV7-9 with TRBJ2-3; perhaps TRBD2 as D (6 bases). CDR3 sequence (DNA): TGTGCCAGCAGCTCAGGCACTAGGCGGGACACAGATACGCAGTATTTT. This encodes CASSSGTRRDTDTQYF.